This T cell receptor beta chain was sequenced in a study of regulatory T cells in long-lasting Graves disease. Study at large: Patients with persistent Graves' disease had over 5 years of antithyroid drugs and persistent TSH receptor antibodies.

Time point: persistent/refractory GD, antithyroid drugs over 5 years with positive TRAb. From PBMCs, RNA was extracted and then used to make the TCR library. Unmatched junction bases numbered 5, after V lost 8 bases and J lost 2 bases. Germline V gene data show CDR1 as LNHDA and CDR2 as SQIVND (reference sequence). CDR3 size: 14 residues. Construction of the TCR beta libraries employed iRepertoire HTBI primers in conjunction with Arm-PCR of CDR3 regions. Using its own MiXCR run on the multiplex PCR reads, TCRdb lists one record per CDR3 protein. The sample records fewer than 550,000 distinct CDR3 sequences, 20% to 25% being singletons. With respect to this clonotype: Its antigen is still unknown.

Points from the study as a whole: With persistent disease, TRBV28, TRBJ1-2 and TRBJ2-5 were the favored segments.

This TCR derives from a female donor with Graves disease. The specimen comprised peripheral blood mononuclear cells (PBMCs), sampled when the disease was refractory, from a patient treated with antithyroid drugs. The gene calls are TRBV19 and TRBJ2-7; TRBD1 aligns across 11 bases. The CDR3 protein is CASRSGQGAYEQYF. CDR3 sequence (DNA): TGTGCCAGTCGCTCGGGACAGGGGGCCTACGAGCAGTACTTC. The full variable domain, rest sourced from reference TRBV19 and TRBJ2-7, is DGGITQSPKYLFRKEGQNVTLSCEQNLNHDAMYWYRQDPGQGLRLIYYSQIVNDFQKGDIAEGYSVSREKKESFPLTVTSAQKNPTAFYLCASRSGQGAYEQYFGPGTRLTVT.